The rows below give T cell receptor beta chains drawn from one sample of a study of blood T cell repertoires in COVID-19. Some clones are missing from TCRdb's copy, which holds only in-frame ones; the method was immunoSEQ multiplex PCR. This sample has 75,000 to 90,000 clones, with around four fifths found just once. Sequenced: peripheral blood. All receptors derive from a man older than 75 with active or convalescent COVID-19. The CDR3 runs from the conserved cysteine through the conserved F or W. A D gene is named only where the DNA matches it firmly. Where a row states a size, it is once, few, many or the class of an expanded clone; other rows omit it.

size: NA
D: NA
V: TRBV7-8
J: TRBJ1-5
CDR3: CASSLRQGNQPQHF
DNA: TGTGCCAGCAGCCTACGACAGGGCAATCAGCCCCAGCATTTT

size: once
D: NA
V: TRBV6-5
J: TRBJ1-1
CDR3: CASSYRGEAFF
DNA: TGTGCCAGCAGTTATAGGGGGGAAGCTTTCTTT

size: NA
D: TRBD1
V: TRBV6-6
J: TRBJ2-1
CDR3: CASSLDRGPRNEQFF
DNA: TGTGCCAGCAGTTTGGACAGGGGGCCGAGGAATGAGCAGTTCTTC

size: NA
D: TRBD2
V: TRBV20-1
J: TRBJ2-3
CDR3: CSASGSGGFSDTQYF
DNA: TGCAGTGCTAGTGGCAGCGGGGGGTTCTCAGATACGCAGTATTTT

size: NA
D: NA
V: TRBV18
J: TRBJ1-2
CDR3: CASSPPGGGYTF
DNA: TGTGCCAGCTCACCGCCGGGGGGTGGCTACACCTTC

size: NA
D: TRBD1
V: TRBV25-1
J: TRBJ1-6
CDR3: CASSGTRGNSPLHF
DNA: TGTGCCAGCAGTGGGACCAGGGGGAATTCACCCCTCCACTTT

size: NA
D: NA
V: TRBV21-1
J: TRBJ2-3
CDR3: CASSLPGLAGGTDTQYF
DNA: TGTGCCAGCAGCTTACCGGGACTAGCGGGGGGCACAGATACGCAGTATTTT

size: NA
D: TRBD1
V: TRBV20-1
J: TRBJ1-4
CDR3: CSASTGATNEKLFF
DNA: TGCAGTGCTAGTACAGGGGCAACTAATGAAAAACTGTTTTTT

size: NA
D: NA
V: TRBV29-1
J: TRBJ2-3
CDR3: CSVSVRLGSLDTQYF
DNA: TGCAGCGTCTCCGTCAGGTTGGGTTCGTTGGATACGCAGTATTTT

size: once
D: NA
V: TRBV4-1
J: TRBJ1-2
CDR3: CASSQDSQGYRGYTF
DNA: TGCGCCAGCAGCCAAGACAGCCAGGGTTACCGTGGCTACACCTTC

size: NA
D: TRBD2
V: TRBV19
J: TRBJ2-1
CDR3: CASSGLAGGSYNEQFF
DNA: TGTGCCAGTAGCGGACTAGCGGGAGGCTCCTACAATGAGCAGTTCTTC

size: few
D: NA
V: TRBV2
J: TRBJ1-2
CDR3: CASSEGGEPNYGYTF
DNA: TGTGCCAGCAGTGAGGGGGGGGAACCTAACTATGGCTACACCTTC

size: NA
D: NA
V: TRBV11-3
J: TRBJ1-2
CDR3: CASSLTGFDYGYTF
DNA: TGTGCCAGCAGCTTAACGGGATTTGACTATGGCTACACCTTC

size: few
D: NA
V: TRBV27
J: TRBJ1-4
CDR3: CASSAQSSVREKLFF
DNA: TGTGCCAGCAGTGCCCAAAGTAGCGTGAGGGAAAAACTGTTTTTT

size: NA
D: NA
V: TRBV28
J: TRBJ2-1
CDR3: CASSFRVGEQFF
DNA: TGTGCCAGCAGTTTCAGGGTGGGTGAGCAGTTCTTC

size: NA
D: NA
V: TRBV12-3/TRBV12-4
J: TRBJ1-5
CDR3: CASSGSGNQPQHF
DNA: TGTGCCAGCAGCGGTTCGGGTAATCAGCCCCAGCATTTT

size: once
D: TRBD2
V: TRBV7-9
J: TRBJ2-2
CDR3: CASSGRGGATGELFF
DNA: TGTGCCAGCAGCGGACGGGGGGGTGCCACCGGGGAGCTGTTTTTT

size: NA
D: TRBD1
V: TRBV6-1
J: TRBJ1-3
CDR3: CASSASLGQAITSGNTIYF
DNA: TGTGCCAGCAGTGCATCCTTGGGACAGGCAATCACCTCTGGAAACACCATATATTTT

size: few
D: TRBD1
V: TRBV27
J: TRBJ1-1
CDR3: CASSWTGDTEAFF
DNA: TGTGCCAGCAGTTGGACAGGGGACACTGAAGCTTTCTTT

size: NA
D: NA
V: TRBV16
J: TRBJ1-4
CDR3: CASSAKTGSNEKLFF
DNA: TGTGCCAGCAGCGCAAAGACAGGCTCCAATGAAAAACTGTTTTTT

size: NA
D: NA
V: TRBV5-1
J: TRBJ2-1
CDR3: CASSLAQNNEQFF
DNA: TGCGCCAGCAGCTTGGCCCAGAACAATGAGCAGTTCTTC

size: NA
D: TRBD1
V: TRBV28
J: TRBJ1-1
CDR3: CASKGAGANTEAFF
DNA: TGTGCCAGCAAGGGGGCAGGCGCTAACACTGAAGCTTTCTTT